This entry lists 25 T cell receptor beta chains sequenced from one sample in a study of cytomegalovirus exposure and HLA in healthy donors. The primer mix had 60 Vbeta and 13 Jbeta primers. Assay used: immunoSEQ multiplex PCR; TCRdb lists only in-frame clones, some missing. Seen here are some 150,000 clones, about four fifths observed once, and the top ten hold around 4.3%. Sequenced: PBMCs. These receptors were collected from a man aged 30 to 39 in good health and CMV-seronegative.

The genes are TRBV9 and TRBJ2-1; possible D gene TRBD2, 7 bases. Trimming removed 0 bases from V and 3 bases from J, with 13 bases in between. The germline V gene has CDR1 SGDLS and CDR2 YYNGEE. The CDR3 sequence is 16 residues long. In DNA, the CDR3 is TGTGCCAGCAGCGTAGTAGGGGGGGGGCGCTACAATGAGCAGTTCTTC. Its protein is CASSVVGGGRYNEQFF. Based on the CDR3 plus reference TRBV9 and TRBJ2-1, the full variable domain is DSGVTQTPKHLITATGQRVTLRCSPRSGDLSVYWYQQSLDQGLQFLIQYYNGEERAKGNILERFSAQQFPDLHSELNLSSLELGDSALYFCASSVVGGGRYNEQFFGPGTRLTVL.

This clone was counted between two and nine times. The V gene is TRBV11-2, the J gene TRBJ1-5; D call uncertain. The germline CDR1 and CDR2 sequences are SGHAT and FQNNGV. V gave up 1 base and J gave up 6 bases, with 10 bases separating them. The CDR3 consists of 14 residues. The CDR3 loop reads CASSLGAPSQPQHF. CDR3 bases: TGTGCCAGCAGCTTAGGGGCCCCTTCTCAGCCCCAGCATTTT.

The genes are TRBV10-3 and TRBJ1-1; D remains ambiguous. V was trimmed by 0 bases and J by 11 bases, leaving 7 bases between them. The CDR3 contains 11 residues. CDR1 is ENHRY and CDR2 is SYGVKD in the germline V gene. CDR3 DNA sequence: TGTGCCATCAGTGAGTCGGTGAGGGCTTTCTTT. It yields the protein CAISESVRAFF.

The chain combines TRBV5-4 with TRBJ2-7; no reliable D call. Germline-derived CDR1 and CDR2 are SGHNT and YYREEE (reference sequence). V shed 3 bases and J shed 7 bases, with 8 bases lying between them. The CDR3 has 11 residues. The CDR3 nucleotides are TGTGCCAGCAGCTCAGTACAAGAGCAGTACTTC. Its translation is CASSSVQEQYF.

The chain joins TRBV13 to TRBJ1-5, with D perhaps TRBD1 (6 bases). The CDR3 consists of 15 residues. Germline V CDR1 and CDR2: PRHDT, FYEKMQ (reference sequence). Trimming shortened V by 0 bases and J by 5 bases, and 11 bases separated the two germline ends. The CDR3 here is CASSLGGTHYQPQHF. CDR3 coding DNA: TGTGCCAGCAGCTTAGGTGGGACACACTATCAGCCCCAGCATTTT.

This chain uses TRBV6-5 with TRBJ1-2; no clear D. V lost 0 bases and J 5 bases, leaving 16 bases between the germline ends. There are 16 residues in the CDR3. Germline CDR1 reads MNHEY; CDR2 reads SVGAGI. DNA of the CDR3: TGTGCCAGCAGTTACTCTCCGACGACTGGTTCATATGGCTACACCTTC. It yields the protein CASSYSPTTGSYGYTF.

The rearrangement links TRBV7-3 to TRBJ2-3, with 11 bases matching TRBD1. The V segment lost 5 bases and the J segment 0 bases; nucleotides outside the gene matches: 16. There are 20 residues in the CDR3. Germline CDR1 reads SGHTA; CDR2 reads FQGTGA. In DNA, the CDR3 is TGTGCCAGCAGCCCAGGGACAGGGGGAGGGTTTGTCGAGAGCACAGATACGCAGTATTTT. Its translation is CASSPGTGGGFVESTDTQYF. Full variable domain (remainder filled in from reference TRBV7-3 and TRBJ2-3): GAGVSQTPSNKVTEKGKYVELRCDPISGHTALYWYRQSLGQGPEFLIYFQGTGAADDSGLPNDRFFAVRPEGSVSTLKIQRTERGDSAVYLCASSPGTGGGFVESTDTQYFGPGTRLTVL.

The chain uses TRBV29-1 and TRBJ1-1; no clear D gene. Germline loops: CDR1 SQVTM, CDR2 ANQGSEA. The CDR3 sequence is 11 residues long. V gave up 7 bases and J gave up 8 bases, with 14 bases separating them. The CDR3 protein is CSAPFGGEAFF. The CDR3 nucleotides read TGCAGCGCCCCATTTGGAGGCGAAGCTTTCTTT.

The V and J genes are TRBV13 and TRBJ2-3; D is unresolved. Germline V gene lookup returns CDR1 PRHDT and CDR2 FYEKMQ (reference sequence). Trimming stripped 2 bases from V and 2 bases from J, with 14 bases between. The CDR3 is 16 residues long. For the CDR3, the DNA is TGTGCCAGCAGCTTAATTTCGGCTCGGGTCACAGATACGCAGTATTTT. This translates into CASSLISARVTDTQYF.

This chain joins TRBV6-5 and TRBJ2-7; perhaps TRBD1 as D (6 bases). The CDR3 is made up of 14 amino acids. Germline CDR1 reads MNHEY; CDR2 reads SVGAGI. V was cut by 6 bases and J by 3 bases, with 15 bases left in between. Here the CDR3 reads CASRYGPGDYEQYF. In nucleotides, the CDR3 is TGTGCCAGCAGGTACGGGCCAGGGGACTACGAGCAGTACTTC.

The DNA of the CDR3 is TGTGCCAGCAGTTCGACAGGGATCAACTATGGCTACACCTTC. Translating it yields CASSSTGINYGYTF. V gene TRBV28 combines with J gene TRBJ1-2; 7 bases are a match to TRBD1. The junction had 4 bases not matched to a gene; V was cut back by 4 bases and J by 2 bases. Germline CDR1 reads MDHEN; CDR2 reads SYDVKM. The CDR3 extends over 14 amino acids.

This CDR3 is CSARSMETQYF. In DNA form, the CDR3 reads TGCAGTGCTAGGTCCATGGAGACCCAGTACTTC. This rearrangement joins TRBV20-1 to TRBJ2-5, with D hard to call. With 3 bases removed from V and 5 bases from J, the gap between germline ends came to 7 bases. Germline V lookup: CDR1 DFQATT, CDR2 SNEGSKA (reference sequence). The CDR3 consists of 11 residues.

This rearrangement joins TRBV27 to TRBJ2-3; tentatively, D is TRBD2 (5 bases). Trimming took off 3 bases at V and 0 bases at J, with 16 bases between the two ends. CDR1 MNHEY and CDR2 SMNVEV come from the germline V gene (reference sequence). CDR3 length: 17 amino acids. The CDR3 spells CASSFSGRRTSTDTQYF. Written as DNA, the CDR3 is TGTGCCAGCAGTTTCTCGGGCCGGAGGACTAGCACAGATACGCAGTATTTT.

This clone showed up just a few times. The J gene is TRBJ2-1, the V gene TRBV5-1; D may be TRBD1 (6 bases). Trimming stripped 0 bases from V and 10 bases from J, with 14 bases between. The CDR3 length is 14 residues. CDR1 is SGHRS, CDR2 YFSETQ, per germline. The CDR3 spells CASSLVGAIGEQFF. For the CDR3, the DNA is TGCGCCAGCAGCTTGGTGGGGGCGATAGGAGAGCAGTTCTTC.

The genes are TRBV5-1 and TRBJ1-1, with 7 bases lining up with TRBD1. The junction had 6 bases not matched to a gene; V was cut back by 4 bases and J by 6 bases. Germline lookup yields CDR1 SGHRS and CDR2 YFSETQ. The CDR3 has 13 residues. The CDR3 here is CASSRTGDSEAFF. The CDR3 DNA reads as TGCGCCAGCAGCCGCACAGGGGATTCTGAAGCTTTCTTT. Drawing the rest from reference TRBV5-1 and TRBJ1-1, the complete variable domain is KAGVTQTPRYLIKTRGQQVTLSCSPISGHRSVSWYQQTPGQGLQFLFEYFSETQRNKGNFPGRFSGRQFSNSRSEMNVSTLELGDSALYLCASSRTGDSEAFFGQGTRLTVV.

V is TRBV7-9 and J is TRBJ2-7; 8 bases align to TRBD1. V was pared by 5 bases and J by 0 bases, with 6 bases of the junction left unmatched. In germline, CDR1 is SEHNR, CDR2 FQNEAQ (reference sequence). This CDR3 spans 15 amino acids. CDR3 region: CASSPGQGLSYEQYF. CDR3 DNA: TGTGCCAGCAGCCCCGGACAGGGACTCTCCTACGAGCAGTACTTC.

The chain is built from TRBV5-5 and TRBJ2-7; D perhaps matches TRBD2 (6 bases). The CDR3 spans 16 residues. CDR1 is SGHKS and CDR2 is YYEKEE in the germline V gene (reference sequence). Trimming removed 0 bases from V and 2 bases from J, with 15 bases in between. DNA for the CDR3: TGTGCCAGCAGCTTGGGGGCTAGCGAGCTCACCTACGAGCAGTACTTC. This gives the protein CASSLGASELTYEQYF.

The J gene is TRBJ2-2, the V gene TRBV6-5; TRBD2 aligns across 7 bases. The CDR3 is 15 residues long. The trim removed 2 bases at V and 4 bases at J, leaving 4 bases unmatched. CDR1 is MNHEY, CDR2 SVGAGI, per germline. CDR3 region: CASSYRWEGTGELFF. DNA for the CDR3: TGTGCCAGCAGTTACAGATGGGAGGGCACCGGGGAGCTGTTTTTT.

The rearrangement joins TRBV13 to TRBJ2-7, with D tentatively TRBD1 (6 bases). The CDR3 consists of 12 residues. Per the germline V gene, CDR1 is PRHDT and CDR2 is FYEKMQ (reference sequence). V shed 6 bases and J shed 4 bases, with 10 bases lying between them. The CDR3 sequence is CASRIQGYEQYF. CDR3 nucleotides: TGTGCCAGCAGGATACAGGGTTACGAGCAGTACTTC.

V gene TRBV30 combines with J gene TRBJ2-1, with 8 positions matching TRBD1. Trimming removed 5 bases from V and 14 bases from J; junction bases left unmatched: 8. This CDR3 is built from 11 residues. Germline loops: CDR1 GTSNPN, CDR2 SVGIG (reference sequence). The CDR3 loop is CAWGSGQGKFF. The CDR3 coding sequence is TGTGCCTGGGGAAGCGGACAGGGAAAGTTCTTC.

V and J are TRBV28 and TRBJ2-5; 9 bases are shared with TRBD1. Matching the DNA end better, TRBJ2-7 makes the J call doubtful. Germline assignment: CDR1 MDHEN and CDR2 SYDVKM. There are 15 residues in the CDR3. The CDR3 spells CASSLPGQGGREQYF. The CDR3 DNA sequence: TGTGCCAGCAGTTTACCGGGACAGGGTGGGCGCGAGCAGTACTTC.

The rearrangement joins TRBV27 to TRBJ2-7; 9 bases fit TRBD1. The J segment lost 1 base and the V segment lost 8 bases, leaving 6 bases of the junction unmatched. Germline V gene sequence: CDR1 MNHEY, CDR2 SMNVEV (reference sequence). The CDR3 spans 14 residues. CDR3 protein: CASLQTGGSYEQYF. CDR3 nucleotides: TGTGCCAGCCTCCAGACAGGGGGTTCCTACGAGCAGTACTTC.

The genes are TRBV19 and TRBJ2-6, with unresolved D. The length of the CDR3 is 13 residues. V was pared by 7 bases and J by 0 bases, with 4 bases between. In germline, CDR1 is LNHDA, CDR2 SQIVND (reference sequence). The CDR3 reads CASMSSGANVLTF. CDR3 nucleotide sequence: TGTGCCAGTATGAGCTCTGGGGCCAACGTCCTGACTTTC.

V gene TRBV7-9 combines with J gene TRBJ2-5; D remains unclear. The CDR3 is 12 amino acids. Germline V lookup: CDR1 SEHNR, CDR2 FQNEAQ (reference sequence). The V and J ends lost 1 base and 5 bases respectively, with 5 bases between them. The CDR3 DNA reads TGTGCCAGCAGCTTAGTCCGGGAGACCCAGTACTTC. Protein: CASSLVRETQYF.

This clone was seen only once. This chain connects TRBV27 to TRBJ2-1; 10 nucleotides match TRBD1. The CDR3 runs to 15 residues. CDR1 and CDR2 (germline): MNHEY, SMNVEV (reference sequence). The V and J ends lost 5 bases and 6 bases, in that order; junction bases with no gene match: 7. The CDR3 DNA is TGTGCCAGCAGTCCGACGGACAGGGGGTTCAATGAGCAGTTCTTC. This translates into CASSPTDRGFNEQFF.